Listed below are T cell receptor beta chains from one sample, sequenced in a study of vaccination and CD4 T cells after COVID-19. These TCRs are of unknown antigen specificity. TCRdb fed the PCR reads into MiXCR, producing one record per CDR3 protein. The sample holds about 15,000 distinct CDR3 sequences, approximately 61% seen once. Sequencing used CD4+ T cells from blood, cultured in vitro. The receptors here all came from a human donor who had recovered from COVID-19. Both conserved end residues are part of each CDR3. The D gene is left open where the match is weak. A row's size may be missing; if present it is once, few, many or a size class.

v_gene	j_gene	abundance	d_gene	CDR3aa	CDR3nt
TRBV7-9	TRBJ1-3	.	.	CASSLGGPGNTIYF	TGTGCCAGCAGCTTAGGAGGGCCTGGAAACACCATATATTTT
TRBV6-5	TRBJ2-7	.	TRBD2	CASSYSSWREGPRSSYEQYF	TGTGCCAGCAGTTACTCCTCCTGGCGGGAGGGCCCCAGGAGCTCCTACGAGCAGTACTTC
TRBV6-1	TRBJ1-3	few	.	CASIGRLGINTIYF	TGTGCCAGCATCGGGCGTTTAGGCATAAACACCATATATTTT
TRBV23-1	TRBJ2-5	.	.	CASIAGGQETQYF	TGCGCCAGCATTGCAGGCGGCCAAGAGACCCAGTACTTC
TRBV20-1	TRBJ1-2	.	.	CSEPGDYGYTF	TGCAGTGAGCCGGGGGACTATGGCTACACCTTC
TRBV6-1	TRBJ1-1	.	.	CASRVIGNTEAFF	TGTGCCAGCAGGGTTATCGGGAACACTGAAGCTTTCTTT
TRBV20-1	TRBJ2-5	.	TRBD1	CSVTGVIGETQYF	TGCAGTGTCACAGGGGTAATAGGAGAGACCCAGTACTTC
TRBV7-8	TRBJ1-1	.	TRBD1	CASSATTGVGTEAFF	TGTGCCAGCAGCGCTACCACAGGGGTCGGCACTGAAGCTTTCTTT
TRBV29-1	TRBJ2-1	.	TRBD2	CSAVAGVGNEQFF	TGCAGCGCTGTAGCGGGAGTGGGCAATGAGCAGTTCTTC
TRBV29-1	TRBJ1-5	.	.	CSVGMTGDHNQPQHF	TGCAGCGTCGGTATGACAGGAGATCACAATCAGCCCCAGCATTTT
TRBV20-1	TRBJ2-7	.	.	CSAQDTGTGDEQYF	TGCAGTGCCCAGGACACGGGCACGGGTGACGAGCAGTACTTC
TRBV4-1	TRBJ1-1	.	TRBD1	CASSRGDREAPEAFF	TGCGCCAGCAGCCGGGGAGACAGGGAGGCCCCTGAAGCTTTCTTT
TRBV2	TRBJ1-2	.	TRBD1	CASSPEAGGYYGYTF	TGTGCCAGCAGTCCGGAGGCAGGGGGGTACTATGGCTACACCTTC
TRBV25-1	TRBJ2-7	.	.	CASSVTGTHEQYF	TGTGCCAGCAGCGTAACGGGCACCCACGAGCAGTACTTC
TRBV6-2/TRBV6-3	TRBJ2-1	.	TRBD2	CASTSRGSGRYNEQFF	TGTGCCAGCACCTCCCGGGGTAGCGGGAGGTATAATGAGCAGTTCTTC
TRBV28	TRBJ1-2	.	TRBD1	CASRRRDSGSFRGYTF	TGTGCCAGCAGGCGGAGGGACAGCGGATCTTTCCGTGGCTACACCTTC
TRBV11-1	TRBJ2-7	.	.	CASSFSPVTYEQYF	TGTGCCAGCAGCTTTTCCCCGGTGACCTACGAGCAGTACTTC
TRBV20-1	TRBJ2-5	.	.	CSANSDIQETQYF	TGCAGTGCTAACTCTGATATTCAAGAGACCCAGTACTTC
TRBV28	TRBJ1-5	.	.	CASRRTKGQPQHF	TGTGCCAGCAGGAGGACAAAGGGCCAGCCCCAGCATTTT
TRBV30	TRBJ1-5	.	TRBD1	CAWSETGMNQPQHF	TGTGCCTGGAGCGAGACAGGGATGAATCAGCCCCAGCATTTT
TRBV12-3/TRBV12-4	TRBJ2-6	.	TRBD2	CASSLRGTSRSGANVLTF	TGTGCCAGCAGTTTAAGGGGGACTAGCAGGTCTGGGGCCAACGTCCTGACTTTC
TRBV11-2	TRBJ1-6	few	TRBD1	CASSLGTGVSPLHF	TGTGCCAGCAGCTTAGGGACAGGGGTCTCACCCCTCCACTTT
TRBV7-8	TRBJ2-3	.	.	CASSPLLSTDTQYF	TGTGCCAGCAGCCCCCTACTTAGCACAGATACGCAGTATTTT
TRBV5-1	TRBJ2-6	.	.	CASSLGYSGANVLTF	TGCGCCAGCAGCTTGGGGTACTCTGGGGCCAACGTCCTGACTTTC
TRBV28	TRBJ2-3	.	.	CASSLDTTDTQYF	TGTGCCAGCAGTTTAGACACCACAGATACGCAGTATTTT
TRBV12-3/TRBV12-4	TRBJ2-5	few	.	CASSLRETQYF	TGTGCCAGCAGTTTAAGAGAGACCCAGTACTTC
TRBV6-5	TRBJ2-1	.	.	CASSYDVFYEQFF	TGTGCCAGCAGTTACGATGTTTTCTATGAGCAGTTCTTC
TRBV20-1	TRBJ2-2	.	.	CSARDMGRGALTIGELFF	TGCAGTGCTAGAGATATGGGCAGGGGCGCTTTGACAATCGGGGAGCTGTTTTTT
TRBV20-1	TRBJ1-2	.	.	CSGTYMGGNYGYTF	TGCAGTGGGACATACATGGGTGGAAACTATGGCTACACCTTC
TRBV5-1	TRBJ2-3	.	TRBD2	CASSLSGGRIRDTQYF	TGCGCCAGCAGCTTGTCGGGCGGGAGAATTAGAGATACGCAGTATTTT
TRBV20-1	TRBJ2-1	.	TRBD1	CSALGTGYNEQFF	TGCAGTGCTCTAGGGACAGGTTACAATGAGCAGTTCTTC
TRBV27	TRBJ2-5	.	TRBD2	CASGKAGDYSPAQYF	TGTGCCAGCGGTAAAGCGGGAGACTACTCCCCGGCCCAGTACTTC
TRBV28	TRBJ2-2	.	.	CASSPRRGTGELFF	TGTGCCAGCTCCCCCCGGAGGGGAACCGGGGAGCTGTTTTTT
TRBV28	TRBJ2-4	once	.	CASSPFSAKAKNIQYF	TGTGCCAGCAGTCCCTTTTCCGCCAAAGCCAAAAACATTCAGTACTTC
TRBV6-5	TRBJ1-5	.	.	CASSYSKGAGQPQHF	TGTGCCAGCAGTTACTCGAAAGGTGCTGGTCAGCCCCAGCATTTT
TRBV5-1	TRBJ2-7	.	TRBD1	CASRQTGGTYEQYF	TGCGCCAGCAGACAAACAGGGGGGACCTACGAGCAGTACTTC
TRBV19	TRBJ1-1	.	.	CASSITPIMNTEAFF	TGTGCCAGTAGTATAACACCGATTATGAACACTGAAGCTTTCTTT
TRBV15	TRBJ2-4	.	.	CATTQGFGNIQYF	TGTGCCACCACCCAGGGGTTTGGAAACATTCAGTACTTC
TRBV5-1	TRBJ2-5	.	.	CASSLEAETQYF	TGCGCCAGCAGCTTGGAGGCGGAGACCCAGTACTTC
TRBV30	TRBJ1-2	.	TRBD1	CAWTEQGVCTF	TGTGCCTGGACCGAGCAGGGGGTTTGCACCTTC